The 3 T cell receptor beta chains presented below share a single source sample, sequenced in a study of blood T cell repertoires in COVID-19. Profiling relied on immunoSEQ multiplex PCR, and the TCRdb table lists in-frame clones only, not all of them. Here the sample spans 99,000 or so clones, roughly four fifths being singletons. Sequenced: peripheral blood. These receptors originate from a woman in her seventies with acute or convalescent COVID-19.

The rearrangement joins TRBV5-5 to TRBJ1-3; D gene ambiguous. Germline lookup yields CDR1 SGHKS and CDR2 YYEKEE (reference sequence). V was pared by 1 base and J by 4 bases, with 9 bases between. CDR3 size: 14 residues. CDR3 coding DNA: TGTGCCAGCAGCTTGTTGCCCGCGGGAAACACCATATATTTT. Amino acids: CASSLLPAGNTIYF.

The chain has TRBV28 and TRBJ2-2; 8 positions agree with TRBD2. The CDR3 spans 16 residues. Germline lookup yields CDR1 MDHEN and CDR2 SYDVKM. V trimming: 4 bases; J trimming: 4 bases; junction bases outside the gene matches: 8. The CDR3 spells CASSSIAGPFTGELFF. CDR3 in DNA: TGTGCCAGCAGTTCAATAGCGGGACCCTTCACCGGGGAGCTGTTTTTT.

This clone was found a few times. The CDR3 reads CASRFYKTRDNEQFF. The CDR3 DNA sequence: TGTGCCAGCAGGTTCTACAAGACTCGGGACAATGAGCAGTTCTTC. V usage is TRBV2 and J usage is TRBJ2-1; D is uncertain. Trimming took 6 bases from V and 5 from J, leaving 17 bases between them. The CDR3 has 15 residues. CDR1 is SNHLY and CDR2 is FYNNEI in the germline V gene.